This T cell receptor beta chain was identified during a study of T cell repertoires in cytomegalovirus infection (dated 2019 in TCRdb). In terms of the full investigation: Recently identified HLA-C-restricted CMV epitopes, whose presentation resists viral immunomodulation, were targeted by peptide stimulations together with well-studied HLA-B-restricted epitopes. The HLA type of each donor mattered for the analysis, because public TCR beta signatures pointed to carriage of CMV infection along with the matching HLA type. General findings and caveats noted by the study authors: In the ex vivo response, HLA-C-restricted CMV-specific TCR beta clonotypes were dominant, and in two of eight donors the single most frequent clonotype came from this HLA-C-restricted group. Carriers of CMV infection plus the relevant HLA type were discriminated by the cumulative frequency of public TCR beta family members in the study cohort and in an independent roughly 370-donor cohort.

Per the publication, the treatment or condition label means: in vitro stimulation with specific CMV peptide epitopes to enrich CMV-specific T cells. V gives up 0 bases and J gives up 8 bases, and the segment between their germline ends measures 14 bases. From the cysteine through the phenylalanine, the CDR3 covers 15 amino acids. Solely the CDR3 DNA is kept, with 45 bases framed from the first base. The CDR1 and CDR2 encoded by the germline V gene (reference sequence) are SEHNR and FQNEAQ. The listed sequencing device is Illumina HiSeq 1500. Using fastp at Q25 and MiXCR, TCRdb reprocessed the public reads and kept productive beta chains. Each entry is one CDR3 protein sequence, shown with its most common DNA and genes. The sample yields around 710,000 distinct CDR3 sequences; roughly 29% were counted once. About 12% of the sample is taken by the ten largest. This clonotype was detected a few times. No cognate antigen has been identified for it. Base qualities are missing; no much larger clone stands one base away.

The material sequenced was cultured CD8+ T cells from PBMCs, taken from culture after CMV antigen stimulation. The TCR comes from a human donor in good health (CMV status not recorded). Some clones in this sample may be carry-over from other donors' samples. The V and J segments used are TRBV7-9 and TRBJ2-1; the D gene is perhaps TRBD1 or TRBD2, as each covers 5 bases. CDR3 sequence: CASSLAGPSTDEQFF. Here is the DNA: TGTGCCAGCAGCTTAGCGGGACCATCGACCGATGAGCAGTTCTTC. With all but the CDR3 taken from the reference TRBV7-9 and TRBJ2-1 genes, the full variable domain is: DTGVSQNPRHKITKRGQNVTFRCDPISEHNRLYWYRQTLGQGPEFLTYFQNEAQLEKSRLLSDRFSAERPKGSFSTLEIQRTEQGDSAMYLCASSLAGPSTDEQFFGPGTRLTVL.